A selection of T cell receptor beta chains follows, all from one sample in a study of blood T cell repertoires in COVID-19. Generated by immunoSEQ multiplex PCR, the TCRdb table keeps only in-frame clones and is missing some. This table holds 270,000 or so clones, over 75% found once. Sequencing was done on a sample of peripheral blood. Every receptor here comes from a human donor in a cohort sampled during active COVID-19. CDR3s include the opening cysteine and the closing phenylalanine or tryptophan. Fields, in order: J gene, V gene, clone size, D gene, CDR3 DNA, CDR3 protein. The D gene is left open where the match is weak. Size is stated for part of the rows, as once, few or many counts, or as a class when the clone is expanded.

j_call: TRBJ2-3
v_call: TRBV18
clone_size: NA
d_call: TRBD1
cdr3_nt: TGTGCCAGCTCACCACAGGGGGCCACCACAGATACGCAGTATTTT
cdr3_aa: CASSPQGATTDTQYF

j_call: TRBJ2-1
v_call: TRBV24-1
clone_size: NA
d_call: TRBD2
cdr3_nt: TGTGCCACCAGTGACCCTATCGCTCCTAGCGGGGGCTACAATGAGCAGTTCTTC
cdr3_aa: CATSDPIAPSGGYNEQFF

j_call: TRBJ1-1
v_call: TRBV3-1/TRBV3-2
clone_size: NA
d_call: NA
cdr3_nt: TGTGCCAGCAGCCCTGGGCAGGAAGCTTTCTTT
cdr3_aa: CASSPGQEAFF

j_call: TRBJ1-5
v_call: TRBV28
clone_size: few
d_call: NA
cdr3_nt: TGTGCCGTAGGAGGGCATCAGCCCCAGCATTTT
cdr3_aa: CAVGGHQPQHF

j_call: TRBJ1-1
v_call: TRBV28
clone_size: NA
d_call: NA
cdr3_nt: TGTGCCAGCAATAAGGGAGCTAACACTGAAGCTTTCTTT
cdr3_aa: CASNKGANTEAFF

j_call: TRBJ1-5
v_call: TRBV12-3/TRBV12-4
clone_size: few
d_call: NA
cdr3_nt: TGTGCCACAGGCTTTGGGGGGAATCAGCCCCAGCATTTT
cdr3_aa: CATGFGGNQPQHF

j_call: TRBJ2-2
v_call: TRBV18
clone_size: NA
d_call: NA
cdr3_nt: TGTGCCAGCTCACCCACCTTTTGGTCCGGACAGACGAACACCGGGGAGCTGTTTTTT
cdr3_aa: CASSPTFWSGQTNTGELFF

j_call: TRBJ2-2
v_call: TRBV6-5
clone_size: NA
d_call: NA
cdr3_nt: TGTGCCAGCAGCCTCTACGGGGCCGGGGAGCTGTTTTTT
cdr3_aa: CASSLYGAGELFF

j_call: TRBJ1-2
v_call: TRBV19
clone_size: NA
d_call: NA
cdr3_nt: TGTGCCAGTAGTATAGGTTCCAGAAACTATGGCTACACCTTC
cdr3_aa: CASSIGSRNYGYTF

j_call: TRBJ1-2
v_call: TRBV6-5
clone_size: NA
d_call: TRBD1
cdr3_nt: TGTGCCAGCGAGTATACAGGGGTGGTCTATGGCTACACCTTC
cdr3_aa: CASEYTGVVYGYTF

j_call: TRBJ1-2
v_call: TRBV27
clone_size: NA
d_call: TRBD1
cdr3_nt: TGTGCCAGCCGAACAGGGGGCAAGGGCTACACCTTC
cdr3_aa: CASRTGGKGYTF

j_call: TRBJ1-5
v_call: TRBV18
clone_size: NA
d_call: TRBD1
cdr3_nt: TGTGCCAGCTCACTGGACAGGGGCCGTAATCAGCCCCAGCATTTT
cdr3_aa: CASSLDRGRNQPQHF

j_call: TRBJ1-1
v_call: TRBV7-8
clone_size: NA
d_call: TRBD1
cdr3_nt: TGTGCCAGCAGCTTAGGGTTGAACAGGGGGGATGCTTTCTTT
cdr3_aa: CASSLGLNRGDAFF

j_call: TRBJ2-1
v_call: TRBV28
clone_size: NA
d_call: TRBD2
cdr3_nt: TGTGCCAGCAGTTTGTTGGGACTAGCGGGAGGAGACAATGAGCAGTTCTTC
cdr3_aa: CASSLLGLAGGDNEQFF

j_call: TRBJ1-5
v_call: TRBV2
clone_size: once
d_call: NA
cdr3_nt: TGTGCCAGCAGCATTAACAGGGCGAAAAATCAGCCCCAGCATTTT
cdr3_aa: CASSINRAKNQPQHF

j_call: TRBJ2-1
v_call: TRBV10-2
clone_size: NA
d_call: TRBD2
cdr3_nt: TGCGCCAGCAGCAGACCACAGACTAGCGGAATAAATGAGCAGTTCTTC
cdr3_aa: CASSRPQTSGINEQFF

j_call: TRBJ2-3
v_call: TRBV24-1
clone_size: NA
d_call: NA
cdr3_nt: TGTGCCACCGCGGGGGACATAGCAGATACGCAGTATTTT
cdr3_aa: CATAGDIADTQYF

j_call: TRBJ2-1
v_call: TRBV5-1
clone_size: NA
d_call: TRBD2
cdr3_nt: TGCGCCAGCAGCTTCAGTGCCGGGACTAGCGGGGTGGAGCAGTTCTTC
cdr3_aa: CASSFSAGTSGVEQFF

j_call: TRBJ2-3
v_call: TRBV5-1
clone_size: NA
d_call: TRBD2
cdr3_nt: TGCGCCAGCAGCTTGGCCCCGGGAGGAGATACGCAGTATTTT
cdr3_aa: CASSLAPGGDTQYF

j_call: TRBJ2-7
v_call: TRBV21-1
clone_size: NA
d_call: NA
cdr3_nt: TGTGCCAGCGGCCACGAGCAGTACTTC
cdr3_aa: CASGHEQYF

j_call: TRBJ2-1
v_call: TRBV18
clone_size: NA
d_call: TRBD1
cdr3_nt: TGTGCCAGCTCACCGACAGGGGGCTACAATGAGCAGTTCTTC
cdr3_aa: CASSPTGGYNEQFF

j_call: TRBJ2-5
v_call: TRBV6-2/TRBV6-3
clone_size: NA
d_call: NA
cdr3_nt: TGTGCCAGCAGCTCTAAAATACAGGGCCCGAGGGAAGAGACCCAGTACTTC
cdr3_aa: CASSSKIQGPREETQYF